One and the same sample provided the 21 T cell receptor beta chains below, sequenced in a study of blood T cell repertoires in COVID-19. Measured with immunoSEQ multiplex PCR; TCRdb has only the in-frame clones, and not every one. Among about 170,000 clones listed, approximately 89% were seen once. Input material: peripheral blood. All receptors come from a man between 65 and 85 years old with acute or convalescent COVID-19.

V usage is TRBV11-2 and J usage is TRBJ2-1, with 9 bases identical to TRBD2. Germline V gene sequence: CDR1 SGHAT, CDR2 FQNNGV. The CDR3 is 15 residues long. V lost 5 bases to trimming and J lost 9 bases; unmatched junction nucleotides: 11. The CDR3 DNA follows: TGTGCCAGCAGCCCACTTCGGGCGGGGGGGACTGAGCAGTTCTTC. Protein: CASSPLRAGGTEQFF.

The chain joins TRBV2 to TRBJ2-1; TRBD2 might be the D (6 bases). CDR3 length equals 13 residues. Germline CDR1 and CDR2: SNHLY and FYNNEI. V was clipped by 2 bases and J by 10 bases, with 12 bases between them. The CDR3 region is CASSEPVGGEQFF. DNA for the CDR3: TGTGCCAGCAGTGAACCGGTCGGAGGGGAGCAGTTCTTC.

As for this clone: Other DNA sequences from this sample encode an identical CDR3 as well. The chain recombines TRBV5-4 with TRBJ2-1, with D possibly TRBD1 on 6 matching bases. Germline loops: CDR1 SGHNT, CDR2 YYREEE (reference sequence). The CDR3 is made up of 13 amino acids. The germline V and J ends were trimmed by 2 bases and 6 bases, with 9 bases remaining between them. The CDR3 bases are TGTGCCAGCAGCTTACAGGGAGTCAATGAGCAGTTCTTC. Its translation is CASSLQGVNEQFF.

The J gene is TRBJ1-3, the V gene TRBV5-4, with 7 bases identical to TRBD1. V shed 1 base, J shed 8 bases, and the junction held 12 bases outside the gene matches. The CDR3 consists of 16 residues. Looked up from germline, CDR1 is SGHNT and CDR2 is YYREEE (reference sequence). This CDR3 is CASSLHPGQMMDTIYF. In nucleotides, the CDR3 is TGTGCCAGCAGCTTGCACCCGGGACAGATGATGGACACCATATATTTT.

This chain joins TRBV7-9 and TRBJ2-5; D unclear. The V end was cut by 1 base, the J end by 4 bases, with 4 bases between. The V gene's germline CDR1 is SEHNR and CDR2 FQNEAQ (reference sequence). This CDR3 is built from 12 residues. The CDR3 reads CASSLVGETQYF. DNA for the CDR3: TGTGCCAGCAGCTTAGTCGGAGAGACCCAGTACTTC.

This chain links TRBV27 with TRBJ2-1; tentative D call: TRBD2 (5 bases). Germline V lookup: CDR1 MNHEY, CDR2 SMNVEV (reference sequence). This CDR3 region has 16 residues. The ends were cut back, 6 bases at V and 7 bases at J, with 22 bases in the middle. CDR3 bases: TGTGCCAGCAGACGAGCTAGCCGACTTCTACAGAATGAGCAGTTCTTC. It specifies CASRRASRLLQNEQFF.

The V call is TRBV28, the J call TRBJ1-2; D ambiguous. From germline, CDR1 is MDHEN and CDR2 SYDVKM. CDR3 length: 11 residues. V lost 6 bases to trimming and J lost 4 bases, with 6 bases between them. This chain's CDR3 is CASSSVYGYTF. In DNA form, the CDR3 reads TGTGCCAGCAGCTCAGTCTATGGCTACACCTTC.

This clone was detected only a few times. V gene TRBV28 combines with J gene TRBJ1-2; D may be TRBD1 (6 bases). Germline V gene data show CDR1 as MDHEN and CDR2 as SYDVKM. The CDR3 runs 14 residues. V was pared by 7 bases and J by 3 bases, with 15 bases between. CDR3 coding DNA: TGTGCCAGCACCCCGGGGGGCGCTTACTATGGCTACACCTTC. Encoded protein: CASTPGGAYYGYTF.

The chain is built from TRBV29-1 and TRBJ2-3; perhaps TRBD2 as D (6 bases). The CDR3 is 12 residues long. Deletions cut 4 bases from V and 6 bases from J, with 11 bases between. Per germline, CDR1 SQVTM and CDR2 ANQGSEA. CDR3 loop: CSVGLGSDTQYF. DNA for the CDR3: TGCAGCGTTGGACTAGGGAGTGATACGCAGTATTTT.

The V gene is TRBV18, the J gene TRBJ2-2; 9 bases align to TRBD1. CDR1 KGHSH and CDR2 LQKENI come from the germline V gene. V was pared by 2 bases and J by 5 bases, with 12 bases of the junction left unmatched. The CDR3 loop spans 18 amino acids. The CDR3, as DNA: TGTGCCAGCTCACCAAACTATCTTGGGACAGGGAGGACCGGGGAGCTGTTTTTT. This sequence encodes CASSPNYLGTGRTGELFF.

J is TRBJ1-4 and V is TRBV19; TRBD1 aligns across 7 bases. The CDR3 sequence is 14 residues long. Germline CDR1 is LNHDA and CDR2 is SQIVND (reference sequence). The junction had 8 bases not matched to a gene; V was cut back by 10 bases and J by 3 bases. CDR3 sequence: CAIGTGDANEKLFF. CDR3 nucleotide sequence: TGTGCCATAGGTACAGGGGATGCTAATGAAAAACTGTTTTTT.

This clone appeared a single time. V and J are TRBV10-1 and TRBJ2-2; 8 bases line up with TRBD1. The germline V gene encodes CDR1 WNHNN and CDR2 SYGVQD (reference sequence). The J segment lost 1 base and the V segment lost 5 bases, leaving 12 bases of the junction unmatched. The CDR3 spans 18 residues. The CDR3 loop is CASSSPTTGVMNTGELFF. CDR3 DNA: TGCGCCAGCAGTTCCCCTACGACAGGGGTTATGAACACCGGGGAGCTGTTTTTT.

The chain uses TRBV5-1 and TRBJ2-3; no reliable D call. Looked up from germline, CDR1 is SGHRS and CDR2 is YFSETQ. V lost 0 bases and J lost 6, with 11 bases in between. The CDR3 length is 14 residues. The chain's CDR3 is CASSLGAITDTQYF. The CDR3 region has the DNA TGCGCCAGCAGCTTGGGAGCTATCACGGATACGCAGTATTTT.

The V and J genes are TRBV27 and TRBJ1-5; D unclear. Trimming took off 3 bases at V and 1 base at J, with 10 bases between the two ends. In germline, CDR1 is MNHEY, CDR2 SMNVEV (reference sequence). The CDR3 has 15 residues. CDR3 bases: TGTGCCAGCAGTTTGGTCCGAGGGAGCAATCAGCCCCAGCATTTT. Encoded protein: CASSLVRGSNQPQHF.

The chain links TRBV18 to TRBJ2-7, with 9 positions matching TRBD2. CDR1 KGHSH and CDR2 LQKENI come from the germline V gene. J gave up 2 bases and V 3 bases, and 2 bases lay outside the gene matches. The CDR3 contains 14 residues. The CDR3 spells CASSPTSGPYEQYF. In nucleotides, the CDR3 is TGTGCCAGCTCACCGACTAGCGGCCCCTACGAGCAGTACTTC.

The DNA of the CDR3 is TGTGCCAGCAGCCACGGCGGGAGGGGTGAGCAGTTCTTC. It encodes CASSHGGRGEQFF. This sequence joins TRBV3-1 (or the pseudogene TRBV3-2) and TRBJ2-1; TRBD2 agrees at 9 bases. From germline, CDR1 is LGHDT and CDR2 YNNKEL (reference sequence). The CDR3 is 13 amino acids. V was pared by 3 bases and J by 9 bases, with 3 bases of the junction left unmatched.

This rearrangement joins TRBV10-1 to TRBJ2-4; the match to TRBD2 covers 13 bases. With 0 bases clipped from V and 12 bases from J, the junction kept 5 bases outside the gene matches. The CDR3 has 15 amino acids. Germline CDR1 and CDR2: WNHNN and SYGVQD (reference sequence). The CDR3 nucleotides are TGCGCCAGCAGTGAGTCGGGACTAGCGGGACACCGTCAGTACTTC. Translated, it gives CASSESGLAGHRQYF.

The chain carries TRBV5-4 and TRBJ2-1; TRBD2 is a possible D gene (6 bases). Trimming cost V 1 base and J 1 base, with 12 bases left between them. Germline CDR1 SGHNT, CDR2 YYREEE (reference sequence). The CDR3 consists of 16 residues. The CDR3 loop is CASSLYGAGSYNEQFF. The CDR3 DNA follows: TGTGCCAGCAGCTTGTACGGGGCGGGATCCTACAATGAGCAGTTCTTC.

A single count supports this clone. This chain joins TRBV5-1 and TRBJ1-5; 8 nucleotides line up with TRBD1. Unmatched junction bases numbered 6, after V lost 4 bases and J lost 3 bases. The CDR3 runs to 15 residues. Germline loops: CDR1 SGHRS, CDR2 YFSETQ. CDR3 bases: TGCGCCAGCAGCCCACGGACAGGGCACAATCAGCCCCAGCATTTT. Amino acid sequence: CASSPRTGHNQPQHF.

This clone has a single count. The DNA for the CDR3 is TGTGCCAGCAGCTCCTCTCCACGGGGGGGGAAAGGCAATCAGCCCCAGCATTTT. This translates into CASSSSPRGGKGNQPQHF. This chain joins TRBV5-6 and TRBJ1-5; D perhaps matches TRBD1 (5 bases). Trimming cost V 3 bases and J 2 bases, with 21 bases left between them. Germline values: CDR1 SGHDT, CDR2 YYEEEE. CDR3 length equals 18 residues.

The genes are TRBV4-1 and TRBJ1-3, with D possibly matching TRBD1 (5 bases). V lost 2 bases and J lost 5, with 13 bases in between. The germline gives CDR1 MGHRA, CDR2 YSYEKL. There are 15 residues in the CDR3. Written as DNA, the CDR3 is TGCGCCAGCAGCCAACCCCCGGGGGGTAGAAACACCATATATTTT. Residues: CASSQPPGGRNTIYF.